This passage covers 10 T cell receptor beta chains from one sample sequenced in a study of regulatory T cells in long-lasting Graves disease. Time point indicated: persistent/refractory GD, antithyroid drugs over 5 years with positive TRAb. Extracted PBMC RNA gave rise to the TCR library. The TCR beta library used iRepertoire HTBI primers with Arm-PCR amplification of CDR3. TCRdb re-derived calls from the multiplex PCR reads in MiXCR, one entry per CDR3 protein. This table has around 500,000 distinct CDR3 sequences, more than 20% appearing once. This specimen was peripheral blood mononuclear cells (PBMCs), taken when the disease was refractory, from a patient treated with antithyroid drugs. These receptors all come from a female donor with Graves disease.

The sample holds a few counts of this clonotype. The V call is TRBV6-5, the J call TRBJ2-7; 10 nucleotides line up with TRBD2. The CDR3 runs to 16 residues. The V gene end was trimmed by 2 bases and the J gene end by 5 bases; junction bases not matched to a gene: 9. Germline-derived CDR1 and CDR2 are MNHEY and SVGAGI. The CDR3 spells CASSYPGSGRTHEQYF. The CDR3 DNA reads as TGTGCCAGCAGTTACCCCGGTAGCGGGAGGACCCACGAGCAGTACTTC.

This clonotype was found many times. The DNA for the CDR3 is TGTGCCAGCTCACCGACTTCGGACAGGACCTATGGCTACACCTTC. This sequence encodes CASSPTSDRTYGYTF. The rearrangement joins TRBV18 to TRBJ1-2; 7 bases are shared with TRBD1. Per germline, CDR1 KGHSH and CDR2 LQKENI. The J segment lost 4 bases and the V segment lost 3 bases, leaving 8 bases of the junction unmatched. This CDR3 is built from 15 residues.

This clonotype was seen many times. The chain links TRBV11-1 to TRBJ2-5; 10 bases are shared with TRBD1. Trimming cost V 5 bases and J 5 bases; bases outside gene matches: 8. The germline V gene encodes CDR1 SGHAT and CDR2 FQDESV (reference sequence). The CDR3 contains 15 residues. CDR3 sequence: CASSERDRGAETQYF. The CDR3 nucleotides are TGTGCCAGCAGCGAACGGGACAGGGGAGCGGAGACCCAGTACTTC.

This clonotype was detected a few times. The chain has TRBV19 and TRBJ1-2, with D hard to call. The ends were cut back, 4 bases at V and 0 bases at J, with 24 bases in the middle. Germline V CDR1 and CDR2: LNHDA, SQIVND (reference sequence). The CDR3 totals 19 residues. The CDR3 spells CASSTRPWTEVEANYGYTF. The CDR3 DNA is TGTGCCAGTAGTACCCGGCCCTGGACGGAAGTTGAGGCTAACTATGGCTACACCTTC.

This chain joins TRBV12-3 or TRBV12-4 and TRBJ2-3, with TRBD2 matching 10 bases. CDR3 length: 20 residues. With V trimmed by 1 base and J by 1 base, 14 bases remained unmatched. The CDR3 reads CASSLGMISGRARGTDTQYF. In DNA form, the CDR3 reads TGTGCCAGCAGTTTAGGGATGATCAGCGGGAGGGCCCGAGGCACAGATACGCAGTATTTT.

This clonotype was counted ten times or more. CDR3 residues: CSANQGGYEQYF. CDR3 nucleotides: TGCAGTGCTAATCAGGGGGGCTACGAGCAGTACTTC. This sequence joins TRBV20-1 and TRBJ2-7; possibly TRBD1 for D (7 bases). Germline assignment: CDR1 DFQATT and CDR2 SNEGSKA (reference sequence). The CDR3 is 12 amino acids. V lost 4 bases and J lost 3, with 10 bases in between.

This clonotype was detected only a few times. The chain employs TRBV5-1 and TRBJ2-5, with 7 bases identical to TRBD2. This CDR3 is 15 amino acids long. Trimming removed 4 bases from V and 5 bases from J; junction bases left unmatched: 11. Germline lookup yields CDR1 SGHRS and CDR2 YFSETQ. CDR3 bases: TGCGCCAGCAGCGGAACGATCGGGGGGTGGGAGACCCAGTACTTC. As protein: CASSGTIGGWETQYF.

This clonotype showed up many times. The CDR3 here is CASSYRSTAYEQYF. CDR3 DNA sequence: TGTGCCAGCAGTTACCGGTCTACCGCCTACGAGCAGTACTTC. The rearrangement uses TRBV6-5 and TRBJ2-7; D not certain. Germline CDR1 and CDR2: MNHEY and SVGAGI. The CDR3 runs 14 residues. V was trimmed by 2 bases and J by 2 bases, leaving 10 bases between them.

The chain uses TRBV5-6 and TRBJ2-7, with TRBD2 matching 7 bases. V was pared by 2 bases and J by 5 bases, with 4 bases of the junction left unmatched. This CDR3 comprises 13 residues. Germline values: CDR1 SGHDT, CDR2 YYEEEE. The CDR3 spells CASSFTSAHEQYF. The CDR3 nucleotides are TGTGCCAGCAGCTTCACTAGCGCCCACGAGCAGTACTTC.

As for this clonotype: This clone may be a read error of a much larger clone one base away. This chain connects TRBV14 to TRBJ1-2; a possible D gene is TRBD1 (5 bases). Germline V gene data show CDR1 as SGHDN and CDR2 as FVKESK. CDR3 length: 13 amino acids. CDR3 DNA: TGTGCCTGCAGCCATGACAGTGCCTATGGCTACACCTTC. Its translation: CACSHDSAYGYTF.